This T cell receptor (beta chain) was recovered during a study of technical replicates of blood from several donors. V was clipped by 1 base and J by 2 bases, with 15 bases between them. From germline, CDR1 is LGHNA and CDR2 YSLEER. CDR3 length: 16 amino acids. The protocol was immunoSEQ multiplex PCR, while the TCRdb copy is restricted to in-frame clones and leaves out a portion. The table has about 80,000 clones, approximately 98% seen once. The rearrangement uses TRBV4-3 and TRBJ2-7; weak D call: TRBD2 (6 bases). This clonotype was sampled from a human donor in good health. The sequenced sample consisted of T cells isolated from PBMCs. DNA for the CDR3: TGCGCCAGCAGCCAAGGTCAGCCGGGAGTGACCTACGAGCAGTACTTC. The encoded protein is CASSQGQPGVTYEQYF.